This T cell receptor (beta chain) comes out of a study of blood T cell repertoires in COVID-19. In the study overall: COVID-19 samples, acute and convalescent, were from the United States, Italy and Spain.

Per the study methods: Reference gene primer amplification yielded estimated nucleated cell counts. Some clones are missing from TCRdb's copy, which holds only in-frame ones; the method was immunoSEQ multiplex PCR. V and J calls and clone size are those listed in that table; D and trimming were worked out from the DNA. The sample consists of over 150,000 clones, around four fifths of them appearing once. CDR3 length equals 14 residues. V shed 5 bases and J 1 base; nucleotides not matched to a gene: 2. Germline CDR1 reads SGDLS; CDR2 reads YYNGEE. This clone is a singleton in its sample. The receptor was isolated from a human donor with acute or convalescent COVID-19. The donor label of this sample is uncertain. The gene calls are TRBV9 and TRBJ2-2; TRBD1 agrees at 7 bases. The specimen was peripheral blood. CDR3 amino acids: CASRRTGNTGELFF. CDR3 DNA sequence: TGTGCCAGCAGGAGGACAGGGAACACCGGGGAGCTGTTTTTT.